A single T cell receptor beta chain is shown here with its context. The antigen remains unidentified. Trimming took off 5 bases at V and 1 base at J, with 18 bases between the two ends. Germline-derived CDR1 and CDR2 are SGHAT and FQDESV (reference sequence). The length of the CDR3 is 16 residues. Donors showed nominal health when sampled, although they likely had unrecorded immune exposures. The sample originates from a study of cytomegalovirus exposure and HLA in healthy donors. As for the study in general: In an earlier analysis, 95 million to 130 million unique TCR beta sequences were found from some 180 million T cells.

PCR amplification relied on 60 Vbeta primers (plus 13 Jbeta primers). Using immunoSEQ multiplex PCR, the repertoire was profiled, and TCRdb retains in-frame clones only, with some absent. The data contain tens of thousands of clones, around 69% of them singletons. Points from the study as a whole: Later analysis identified several of the most significant clusters that appeared linked to common viral pathogens.

The clonotype was recovered from a man aged 30 to 45 in good health and CMV-seronegative. Sample: PBMCs. J is TRBJ2-7 and V is TRBV11-1; D is ambiguous. The CDR3 is CASSLRRVATSYEQYF. The CDR3 DNA reads as TGTGCCAGCAGCCTCCGACGTGTAGCTACTTCCTACGAGCAGTACTTC.